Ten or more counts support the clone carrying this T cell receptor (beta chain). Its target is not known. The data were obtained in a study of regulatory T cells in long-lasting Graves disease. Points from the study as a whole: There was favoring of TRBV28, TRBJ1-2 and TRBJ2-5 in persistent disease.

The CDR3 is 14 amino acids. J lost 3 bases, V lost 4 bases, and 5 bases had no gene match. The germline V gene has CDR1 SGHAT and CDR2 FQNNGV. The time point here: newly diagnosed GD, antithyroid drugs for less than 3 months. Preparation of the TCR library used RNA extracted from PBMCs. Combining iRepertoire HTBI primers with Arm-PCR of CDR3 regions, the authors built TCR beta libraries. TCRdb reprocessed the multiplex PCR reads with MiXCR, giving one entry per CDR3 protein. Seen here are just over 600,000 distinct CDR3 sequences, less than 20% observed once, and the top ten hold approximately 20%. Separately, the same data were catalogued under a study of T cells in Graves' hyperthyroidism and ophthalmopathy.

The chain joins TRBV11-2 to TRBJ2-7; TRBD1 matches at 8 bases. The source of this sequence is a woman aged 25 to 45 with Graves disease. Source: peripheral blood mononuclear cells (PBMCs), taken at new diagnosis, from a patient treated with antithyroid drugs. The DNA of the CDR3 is TGTGCCAGCAGCTCGAATACAGGGGGCTACGAGCAGTACTTC. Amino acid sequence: CASSSNTGGYEQYF.